A single sample is the source of the 32 T cell receptor beta chains below, sequenced in a study of T cells in tumors after PD-1 blockade. Using immunoSEQ multiplex PCR, the repertoire was profiled, and TCRdb retains in-frame clones only, with some absent. The data contain 30,000 to 35,000 clones, 73% of them seen just once; the ten biggest clones take up less than 50%. Sequencing used PBMCs, obtained after anti-PD-1 treatment. The source of these receptors is a human donor with basal cell carcinoma.

The chain recombines TRBV6-4 with TRBJ2-1; D gene ambiguous. This CDR3 is built from 12 residues. Trimming cost V 5 bases and J 7 bases, with 9 bases left between them. Germline lookup yields CDR1 MRHNA and CDR2 SNTAGT. CDR3 coding DNA: TGTGCCAGCAGTTGCCCAGTAAATGAGCAGTTCTTC. As protein: CASSCPVNEQFF.

The chain employs TRBV5-4 and TRBJ2-1; D gene uncertain. Trimming removed 5 bases from V and 0 bases from J, with 9 bases in between. CDR1 is SGHNT and CDR2 is YYREEE in the germline V gene (reference sequence). The CDR3 covers 14 residues. The CDR3 nucleotides read TGTGCCAGCAGTATCGACGACTCCTACAATGAGCAGTTCTTC. The encoded protein is CASSIDDSYNEQFF.

This clone appeared once. The rearrangement uses TRBV19 and TRBJ2-2; D remains unclear. The CDR3 totals 13 residues. Trimming removed 4 bases from V and 5 bases from J, with 8 bases in between. Germline loops: CDR1 LNHDA, CDR2 SQIVND (reference sequence). In DNA form, the CDR3 reads TGTGCCAGTAGTAGGAAAGCTACCGGGGAGCTGTTTTTT. It translates to CASSRKATGELFF.

The rearrangement joins TRBV7-2 to TRBJ2-7, with 9 bases matching TRBD2. This CDR3 is 19 amino acids long. Germline V gene lookup returns CDR1 SGHTA and CDR2 FQGNSA. V lost 4 bases to trimming and J lost 0 bases; unmatched junction nucleotides: 16. The CDR3 spells CASSSKGRGGDQSSYEQYF. In DNA, the CDR3 is TGTGCCAGCAGCTCCAAAGGGCGCGGGGGGGACCAAAGCTCCTACGAGCAGTACTTC.

The chain links TRBV4-3 to TRBJ2-5; D not certain. The CDR3 has 12 amino acids. Per germline, CDR1 LGHNA and CDR2 YSLEER. V lost 4 bases and J lost 4, with 7 bases in between. The chain's CDR3 is CASSRTPETQYF. In DNA form, the CDR3 reads TGCGCCAGCAGCCGGACGCCAGAGACCCAGTACTTC.

The chain uses TRBV28 and TRBJ2-7, with D uncertain. The CDR3 runs to 10 residues. V shed 10 bases and J shed 1 base, with 5 bases lying between them. Germline values: CDR1 MDHEN, CDR2 SYDVKM. The CDR3 spells CATGSYEQYF. The CDR3 bases are TGTGCCACCGGATCCTACGAGCAGTACTTC.

The genes are TRBV7-9 and TRBJ2-5; 7 bases fit TRBD2. The CDR3 length is 17 residues. Germline V lookup: CDR1 SEHNR, CDR2 FQNEAQ (reference sequence). J was trimmed by 4 bases and V by 1 base; bases with no gene match: 12. CDR3 DNA sequence: TGTGCCAGCAGCTTAGTCTGGGGGGGAGGGTCGAGAGAGACCCAGTACTTC. Translating it yields CASSLVWGGGSRETQYF. Combining the CDR3 with reference TRBV7-9 and TRBJ2-5 gives the whole variable domain DTGVSQNPRHKITKRGQNVTFRCDPISEHNRLYWYRQTLGQGPEFLTYFQNEAQLEKSRLLSDRFSAERPKGSFSTLEIQRTEQGDSAMYLCASSLVWGGGSRETQYFGPGTRLLVL.

This clone was observed a few times. The genes are TRBV7-3 and TRBJ2-7; TRBD2 matches 8 bases. CDR3 length: 15 amino acids. Germline-derived CDR1 and CDR2 are SGHTA and FQGTGA. The V gene end was trimmed by 4 bases and the J gene end by 3 bases; junction bases not matched to a gene: 8. CDR3 in DNA: TGTGCCAGCAGCTCCTCAGCGGGGGAAAACTACGAGCAGTACTTC. Translating gives CASSSSAGENYEQYF.

The chain links TRBV4-3 to TRBJ1-1, with D possibly TRBD1 on 6 matching bases. V was shortened by 1 base and J by 5 bases, with 14 bases between the two germline ends. This CDR3 region has 15 residues. Germline CDR1 and CDR2: LGHNA and YSLEER. The CDR3 DNA follows: TGCGCCAGCAGCCAAGTGAGTTACAGGGTAACTGAAGCTTTCTTT. Its protein is CASSQVSYRVTEAFF.

The J gene is TRBJ2-3, the V gene TRBV24-1; 7 bases fit TRBD1. The CDR3 consists of 13 residues. V was pared by 4 bases and J by 4 bases, with 1 base of the junction left unmatched. Germline V gene sequence: CDR1 KGHDR, CDR2 SFDVKD. This CDR3 reads CATSEQGSDTQYF. The CDR3 DNA is TGTGCCACCAGTGAACAGGGGTCAGATACGCAGTATTTT.

The chain is built from TRBV4-3 and TRBJ1-4; the match to TRBD1 covers 7 bases. This CDR3 is 16 amino acids long. CDR1 is LGHNA, CDR2 YSLEER, per germline. J was trimmed by 5 bases and V by 3 bases; bases with no gene match: 9. CDR3 sequence: CASSHQIRQGNEKLFF. CDR3 nucleotide sequence: TGCGCCAGCAGCCATCAGATCCGACAGGGAAATGAAAAACTGTTTTTT.

This clone was seen once. V usage is TRBV5-5 and J usage is TRBJ2-5; D gene ambiguous. The V end lost 4 bases, the J end lost 5 bases, and 21 bases lay between the germline ends. The CDR3 has 16 residues. Germline CDR1 and CDR2: SGHKS and YYEKEE (reference sequence). CDR3 nucleotide sequence: TGTGCCAGCAGCCTAAACGGAGACCTCGCTGGGGAGACCCAGTACTTC. Residues: CASSLNGDLAGETQYF.

This chain joins TRBV28 and TRBJ1-1, with unresolved D. The germline V gene encodes CDR1 MDHEN and CDR2 SYDVKM. There are 12 residues in the CDR3. Trimming removed 6 bases from V and 9 bases from J, with 14 bases in between. As DNA, the CDR3 is TGTGCCAGCAGCCTCGCCCGGGATAAAGCTTTCTTT. Translation: CASSLARDKAFF.

The chain uses TRBV18 and TRBJ2-3; the match to TRBD1 covers 7 bases. V was pared by 1 base and J by 2 bases, with 6 bases of the junction left unmatched. This CDR3 has 16 amino acids. Germline CDR1 and CDR2: KGHSH and LQKENI. CDR3 residues: CASSPRGTAYTDTQYF. As DNA, the CDR3 is TGTGCCAGCTCACCACGGGGGACAGCTTACACAGATACGCAGTATTTT.

This rearrangement joins TRBV6-1 to TRBJ2-7, with 11 positions matching TRBD2. The CDR3 spans 15 residues. The germline gives CDR1 MNHNS, CDR2 SASEGT. The trim removed 3 bases at V and 0 bases at J, leaving 1 base unmatched. CDR3 DNA sequence: TGTGCCAGCAGTGATAGCGGGGGGGCCTCCTACGAGCAGTACTTC. It specifies CASSDSGGASYEQYF.

This clone appeared once. CDR3 region: CASSQDRGTGGGNTIYF. CDR3 sequence (DNA): TGCGCCAGCAGCCAAGATCGGGGGACAGGGGGTGGCAACACCATATATTTT. This chain joins TRBV4-3 and TRBJ1-3, with TRBD1 matching over 11 bases. The CDR3 has 17 amino acids. In germline, CDR1 is LGHNA, CDR2 YSLEER. V lost 0 bases and J lost 7; bases outside the gene matches: 8.

This chain uses TRBV19 with TRBJ1-1, with TRBD1 matching over 9 bases. V lost 5 bases and J lost 6; bases outside the gene matches: 4. Per germline, CDR1 LNHDA and CDR2 SQIVND (reference sequence). The CDR3 contains 13 residues. The CDR3 reads CASSLGQGSEAFF. DNA of the CDR3: TGTGCCAGTAGTTTGGGACAGGGCTCTGAAGCTTTCTTT.

This chain joins TRBV7-2 and TRBJ2-2, with TRBD1 matching 8 bases. CDR1 and CDR2 from the germline V gene are SGHTA and FQGNSA. The CDR3 is 18 residues long. V gave up 7 bases and J gave up 3 bases; unmatched junction bases: 16. CDR3 protein: CASTLSRVKTGDTGELFF. The CDR3 coding sequence is TGTGCCAGCACCCTCTCCCGGGTCAAGACAGGGGACACCGGGGAGCTGTTTTTT.

The chain recombines TRBV7-2 with TRBJ2-2; D may be TRBD1 (5 bases). The ends were cut back, 8 bases at V and 8 bases at J, with 15 bases in the middle. This CDR3 is built from 13 residues. Germline loops: CDR1 SGHTA, CDR2 FQGNSA. For the CDR3, the DNA is TGTGCCAGCGGGGCGGCGGTAGGTGGGGAGCTGTTTTTT. This translates into CASGAAVGGELFF. The full variable domain, completed using reference TRBV7-2 and TRBJ2-2, is GAGVSQSPSNKVTEKGKDVELRCDPISGHTALYWYRQSLGQGLEFLIYFQGNSAPDKSGLPSDRFSAERTGGSVSTLTIQRTQQEDSAVYLCASGAAVGGELFFGEGSRLTVL.

This clone is a singleton in its sample. The rearrangement joins TRBV7-2 to TRBJ1-6, with no clear D. This CDR3 spans 14 amino acids. CDR1 is SGHTA, CDR2 FQGNSA, per germline. V lost 3 bases and J 7 bases, leaving 10 bases between the germline ends. The CDR3 DNA follows: TGTGCCAGCAGCTTGAAACGGGTAAATTCACCCCTCCACTTT. Translated: CASSLKRVNSPLHF.

The gene calls are TRBV5-1 and TRBJ1-2; D call uncertain. Between the trimmed V and J ends, which lost 3 bases and 2 bases, there was a span of 11 bases. Germline lookup yields CDR1 SGHRS and CDR2 YFSETQ. The CDR3 spans 14 residues. The CDR3 spells CASSSLSANYGYTF. The CDR3 coding sequence is TGCGCCAGCAGCTCACTGTCGGCGAACTATGGCTACACCTTC.

Only a few counts were recorded for this clone. The CDR3 spells CASSGGGSSYNEQFF. CDR3 DNA: TGTGCCAGCTCGGGGGGCGGGAGCTCCTACAATGAGCAGTTCTTC. V usage is TRBV11-3 and J usage is TRBJ2-1; D may be TRBD2 (7 bases). Germline V gene data show CDR1 as SGHNT and CDR2 as YENEEA. This CDR3 is 15 amino acids long. Trimming removed 8 bases at V and 0 bases at J, with 14 bases between.

This clone has a single count. The chain carries TRBV6-1 and TRBJ2-7, with D possibly matching TRBD1 (5 bases). V was clipped by 2 bases and J by 6 bases, with 14 bases between them. CDR3 length: 14 residues. Germline assignment: CDR1 MNHNS and CDR2 SASEGT. CDR3 in amino acids: CASSEKQASPEQYF. The CDR3 bases are TGTGCCAGCAGTGAAAAACAGGCCAGCCCCGAGCAGTACTTC.

This clone was observed a single time. The rearrangement uses TRBV4-3 and TRBJ2-6; unclear D gene. Germline loops: CDR1 LGHNA, CDR2 YSLEER. Trimming removed 4 bases at V and 0 bases at J, with 10 bases between. The CDR3 covers 16 residues. The DNA of the CDR3 is TGCGCCAGCAGCCCGGGTCTGTACTCTGGGGCCAACGTCCTGACTTTC. It specifies CASSPGLYSGANVLTF.

This clone was observed a single time. The chain has TRBV7-2 and TRBJ2-1; perhaps D is TRBD1 or TRBD2 (6 bases each). CDR3 length equals 13 residues. Trimming removed 1 base at V and 7 bases at J, with 8 bases between. CDR1 and CDR2 (germline): SGHTA, FQGNSA. The CDR3: CASSLEGGNEQFF. The CDR3 DNA follows: TGTGCCAGCAGCTTAGAAGGGGGGAATGAGCAGTTCTTC.

This clone was observed a handful of times. V is TRBV9 and J is TRBJ2-7; D unclear. Looked up from germline, CDR1 is SGDLS and CDR2 is YYNGEE. The CDR3 loop spans 12 amino acids. Trimming left V 10 bases short and J 5 bases short, with 16 bases between. The DNA of the CDR3 is TGTGCCGGATGGGGTGGGAAGAACGAGCAGTACTTC. Encoded protein: CAGWGGKNEQYF.

V gene TRBV28 combines with J gene TRBJ2-3; D is undetermined. CDR3 length equals 12 residues. In germline, CDR1 is MDHEN, CDR2 SYDVKM. Trimming pared 6 bases from V and 4 bases from J, leaving 8 bases between. CDR3 DNA sequence: TGTGCCAGCAGAGAACTTGCAGATACGCAGTATTTT. It is translated as CASRELADTQYF.

This clone was counted a few times. This chain joins TRBV3-1 (or the pseudogene TRBV3-2) and TRBJ1-2; D not resolved. Germline V gives CDR1 LGHDT, CDR2 YNNKEL (reference sequence). This CDR3 is built from 11 residues. V shed 4 bases and J shed 10 bases, with 10 bases lying between them. The CDR3 reads CASSPGRTYTF. As DNA, the CDR3 is TGTGCCAGCAGCCCCGGGAGGACCTACACCTTC.

This rearrangement joins TRBV4-2 to TRBJ2-7, with D maybe TRBD1 (6 bases). Germline CDR1 LGHNA, CDR2 YNFKEQ. There are 17 residues in the CDR3. The germline V and J ends were trimmed by 0 bases and 1 base, with 16 bases remaining between them. The CDR3 spells CASSQEMGASASYEQYF. In nucleotides, the CDR3 is TGTGCCAGCAGCCAAGAGATGGGGGCCTCGGCTTCCTACGAGCAGTACTTC.

J is TRBJ2-3 and V is TRBV6-5; 7 bases line up with TRBD2. This CDR3 is built from 14 residues. V shed 6 bases, J shed 0 bases, and the junction held 3 bases outside the gene matches. Germline V CDR1 and CDR2: MNHEY, SVGAGI. The CDR3 here is CASSLAESTDTQYF. CDR3 DNA sequence: TGTGCCAGCAGCCTAGCGGAGAGCACAGATACGCAGTATTTT.

J is TRBJ2-2 and V is TRBV9, with 10 nucleotides matching TRBD1. Losses at the gene ends were 0 bases for V and 4 bases for J; bases not matched to a gene: 3. From germline, CDR1 is SGDLS and CDR2 YYNGEE. There are 16 residues in the CDR3. The CDR3 bases are TGTGCCAGCAGCGTAGCGGGACAGGGGACCACCGGGGAGCTGTTTTTT. Its protein is CASSVAGQGTTGELFF.

CDR3 in DNA: TGTGCCAGCAGCGCTTCACTAGCGGGAACGGCAGATACGCAGTATTTT. Translation: CASSASLAGTADTQYF. The chain carries TRBV7-3 and TRBJ2-3, with 10 bases that match TRBD2. J was trimmed by 4 bases and V by 5 bases; bases with no gene match: 9. CDR1 is SGHTA, CDR2 FQGTGA, per germline. The CDR3 length is 16 residues.